What follows are 30 T cell receptor beta chains derived from one specimen sequenced in a study of control samples from healthy donors and cancer patients (dated by TCRdb to about 2020). To prepare the library, the immunoSEQ multiplex PCR assay was applied. In its TCRdb copy, this immuneACCESS table keeps in-frame sequences only and misses some clones. Where compared with another copy, unresolved V genes explain less than half of these, and the others have no known cause. The table for this sample lists 150,000 to 200,000 clones; 91% of them were counted only once. The ten largest clonotypes hold 1.5% of the sample. The sample was blood. These TCRs come from a woman in her 30s in good health.

The V and J genes are TRBV11-3 and TRBJ2-2, with D possibly being TRBD2 (5 bases). V was pared by 5 bases and J by 7 bases, with 8 bases between. Looked up from germline, CDR1 is SGHNT and CDR2 is YENEEA. CDR3 length: 12 residues. DNA of the CDR3: TGTGCCAGCAGCCCGAGGGTCGGGGAGCTGTTTTTT. It encodes CASSPRVGELFF. Full variable domain (remainder filled in from reference TRBV11-3 and TRBJ2-2): EAGVVQSPRYKIIEKKQPVAFWCNPISGHNTLYWYLQNLGQGPELLIRYENEEAVDDSQLPKDRFSAERLKGVDSTLKIQPAELGDSAVYLCASSPRVGELFFGEGSRLTVL.

The CDR3 nucleotides are TGTGCCAGTAGTAAAGGCGGGAGCCCTAGCACAGATACGCAGTATTTT. Encoded protein: CASSKGGSPSTDTQYF. This sequence joins TRBV19 and TRBJ2-3; TRBD2 agrees at 7 bases. V gave up 4 bases and J gave up 0 bases; unmatched junction bases: 7. Germline V lookup: CDR1 LNHDA, CDR2 SQIVND (reference sequence). This CDR3 is built from 16 residues.

The V call is TRBV10-3, the J call TRBJ2-7, with a tentative D call TRBD2 (5 bases). Germline V lookup: CDR1 ENHRY, CDR2 SYGVKD. Trimming stripped 4 bases from V and 6 bases from J, with 10 bases between. CDR3 length equals 12 residues. Here the CDR3 DNA reads TGTGCCATCAGTGGGCTAGCTCCCGAGCAGTACTTC. Translated, it gives CAISGLAPEQYF.

CDR3 in DNA: TGTGCCAGCAGTCCGGGGGCCTCCTCCTACGAGCAGTACTTC. Residues: CASSPGASSYEQYF. V gene TRBV6-6 combines with J gene TRBJ2-7; D possibly matches TRBD1 or TRBD2 (6 bases each). Trimming cost V 5 bases and J 0 bases, with 11 bases left between them. The length of the CDR3 is 14 residues. CDR1 and CDR2 (germline): MNHNY, SVGAGI (reference sequence).

The V and J genes are TRBV5-1 and TRBJ2-3; TRBD2 aligns across 8 bases. This CDR3 comprises 14 residues. J was trimmed by 4 bases and V by 2 bases; bases with no gene match: 3. Germline CDR1 SGHRS, CDR2 YFSETQ. This CDR3 reads CASSFQREPDTQYF. DNA for the CDR3: TGCGCCAGCAGCTTCCAGCGGGAGCCAGATACGCAGTATTTT.

The chain joins TRBV5-6 to TRBJ1-5, with D uncertain. The CDR3 extends over 14 amino acids. V was clipped by 0 bases and J by 6 bases, with 10 bases between them. Germline V gives CDR1 SGHDT, CDR2 YYEEEE. CDR3 sequence reads: CASSLGSGSQPQHF. The CDR3 bases are TGTGCCAGCAGCTTGGGTTCGGGGTCTCAGCCCCAGCATTTT.

The CDR3 region has the DNA TGTGCCAGTAGCTATCTACAGGGTATCACTGAAGCTTTCTTT. Amino acid sequence: CASSYLQGITEAFF. The gene calls are TRBV19 and TRBJ1-1; D possibly corresponds to TRBD1 (6 bases). The CDR3 spans 14 residues. V was shortened by 6 bases and J by 4 bases, with 15 bases between the two germline ends. The V gene's germline CDR1 is LNHDA and CDR2 SQIVND (reference sequence). The entire variable domain, with the rest obtained from reference TRBV19 and TRBJ1-1, is as follows: DGGITQSPKYLFRKEGQNVTLSCEQNLNHDAMYWYRQDPGQGLRLIYYSQIVNDFQKGDIAEGYSVSREKKESFPLTVTSAQKNPTAFYLCASSYLQGITEAFFGQGTRLTVV.

A single count supports this clone. The genes are TRBV28 and TRBJ1-1; D is undetermined. The CDR3 spans 15 residues. Germline CDR1 and CDR2: MDHEN and SYDVKM. V was cut by 3 bases and J by 5 bases, with 16 bases left in between. CDR3 DNA: TGTGCCAGCAGTTTCGGTTGGAGGGCGGAGACTGAAGCTTTCTTT. This translates into CASSFGWRAETEAFF. Based on the CDR3 plus reference TRBV28 and TRBJ1-1, the full variable domain is DVKVTQSSRYLVKRTGEKVFLECVQDMDHENMFWYRQDPGLGLRLIYFSYDVKMKEKGDIPEGYSVSREKKERFSLILESASTNQTSMYLCASSFGWRAETEAFFGQGTRLTVV.

As regards this clone: This sample also contains other DNA sequences that code for the same CDR3. The chain employs TRBV7-7 and TRBJ1-3, with 10 bases lining up with TRBD1. Germline trimming cut 4 bases from V and 4 bases from J; bases unmatched to any gene: 4. Germline V gives CDR1 SSHAT, CDR2 FNYEAQ (reference sequence). The CDR3 has 15 amino acids. CDR3 nucleotides: TGTGCCAGCAGCTCCGGGACAGGGGCAGGAAACACCATATATTTT. As protein: CASSSGTGAGNTIYF. The full variable domain, completed using reference TRBV7-7 and TRBJ1-3, is GAGVSQSPRYKVTKRGQDVTLRCDPISSHATLYWYQQALGQGPEFLTYFNYEAQPDKSGLPSDRFSAERPEGSISTLTIQRTEQRDSAMYRCASSSGTGAGNTIYFGEGSWLTVV.

The chain couples TRBV2 to TRBJ1-5; D remains unclear. Trimming removed 4 bases from V and 9 bases from J, with 10 bases in between. This CDR3 is built from 12 residues. The germline gives CDR1 SNHLY, CDR2 FYNNEI. CDR3 in DNA: TGTGCCAGCAGTGGGACCGAACGGCCCCAGCATTTT. Its protein product is CASSGTERPQHF.

The chain is built from TRBV7-6 and TRBJ1-3; possibly TRBD1 for D (5 bases). The CDR3 loop spans 17 amino acids. V was trimmed by 1 base and J by 1 base, leaving 14 bases between them. Germline CDR1 reads SGHVS; CDR2 reads FNYEAQ. In nucleotides, the CDR3 is TGTGCCAGCAGCTTAGAGTTCGGGGGAGGGTCTGGAAACACCATATATTTT. It translates to CASSLEFGGGSGNTIYF. The whole variable domain, filled in from reference TRBV7-6 and TRBJ1-3, reads GAGVSQSPRYKVTKRGQDVALRCDPISGHVSLYWYRQALGQGPEFLTYFNYEAQQDKSGLPNDRFSAERPEGSISTLTIQRTEQRDSAMYRCASSLEFGGGSGNTIYFGEGSWLTVV.

The gene calls are TRBV5-6 and TRBJ1-6, with D perhaps TRBD1 (5 bases). Germline CDR1 reads SGHDT; CDR2 reads YYEEEE. V was pared by 0 bases and J by 9 bases, with 10 bases between. The CDR3 extends over 14 amino acids. The CDR3 sequence: CASSLGAGSSPLHF. CDR3 DNA: TGTGCCAGCAGCTTGGGGGCAGGGTCTTCACCCCTCCACTTT.

The CDR3 is CASSLDEGPNYGYTF. The CDR3 DNA is TGTGCCAGCAGCTTAGATGAAGGGCCCAACTATGGCTACACCTTC. The rearrangement links TRBV11-3 to TRBJ1-2; no definite D call. The CDR3 loop spans 15 amino acids. V lost 0 bases and J lost 2, with 10 bases in between. CDR1 and CDR2 (germline): SGHNT, YENEEA. Filled out from reference TRBV11-3 and TRBJ1-2, the complete variable domain reads EAGVVQSPRYKIIEKKQPVAFWCNPISGHNTLYWYLQNLGQGPELLIRYENEEAVDDSQLPKDRFSAERLKGVDSTLKIQPAELGDSAVYLCASSLDEGPNYGYTFGSGTRLTVV.

The chain carries TRBV19 and TRBJ1-6; D gene ambiguous. CDR1 is LNHDA and CDR2 is SQIVND in the germline V gene (reference sequence). This CDR3 comprises 16 residues. The germline V and J ends were trimmed by 3 bases and 0 bases, with 9 bases remaining between them. CDR3 in DNA: TGTGCCAGTAGTATCACAGCGAGCTCCTATAATTCACCCCTCCACTTT. The encoded protein is CASSITASSYNSPLHF.

The chain carries TRBV6-1 and TRBJ1-5; TRBD1 matches 7 bases. V was clipped by 2 bases and J by 2 bases; unmatched bases: 3. The CDR3 has 15 amino acids. Germline assignment: CDR1 MNHNS and CDR2 SASEGT. Here the CDR3 DNA reads TGTGCCAGCAGTGAACCCGACAGGGGCAATCAGCCCCAGCATTTT. It is translated as CASSEPDRGNQPQHF.

The CDR3, as DNA: TGTGCCAGCAGCTTATCCACGGGAGGGAACACCGGGGAGCTGTTTTTT. This gives the protein CASSLSTGGNTGELFF. This sequence joins TRBV7-6 and TRBJ2-2; TRBD2 matches at 7 bases. The CDR3 length is 16 residues. V was clipped by 2 bases and J by 1 base; unmatched bases: 4. Germline-derived CDR1 and CDR2 are SGHVS and FNYEAQ. The whole variable domain, filled in from reference TRBV7-6 and TRBJ2-2, reads GAGVSQSPRYKVTKRGQDVALRCDPISGHVSLYWYRQALGQGPEFLTYFNYEAQQDKSGLPNDRFSAERPEGSISTLTIQRTEQRDSAMYRCASSLSTGGNTGELFFGEGSRLTVL.

The V and J genes are TRBV9 and TRBJ1-1, with D perhaps TRBD1 (6 bases). The CDR3 is 13 residues long. Germline-derived CDR1 and CDR2 are SGDLS and YYNGEE. V was pared by 0 bases and J by 5 bases, with 8 bases between. This CDR3 reads CASSVEGGTEAFF. The CDR3 bases are TGTGCCAGCAGCGTAGAAGGGGGGACTGAAGCTTTCTTT. Combining the CDR3 with reference TRBV9 and TRBJ1-1 gives the whole variable domain DSGVTQTPKHLITATGQRVTLRCSPRSGDLSVYWYQQSLDQGLQFLIQYYNGEERAKGNILERFSAQQFPDLHSELNLSSLELGDSALYFCASSVEGGTEAFFGQGTRLTVV.

The rearrangement uses TRBV7-9 and TRBJ2-2; D is uncertain. This CDR3 has 14 residues. V lost 1 base and J 7 bases, leaving 10 bases between the germline ends. Germline values: CDR1 SEHNR, CDR2 FQNEAQ (reference sequence). The CDR3 DNA is TGTGCCAGCAGCTTAGTCCTAGGGATCGGGGAGCTGTTTTTT. Encoded protein: CASSLVLGIGELFF. Drawing the rest from reference TRBV7-9 and TRBJ2-2, the complete variable domain is DTGVSQNPRHKITKRGQNVTFRCDPISEHNRLYWYRQTLGQGPEFLTYFQNEAQLEKSRLLSDRFSAERPKGSFSTLEIQRTEQGDSAMYLCASSLVLGIGELFFGEGSRLTVL.

The chain is built from TRBV4-2 and TRBJ2-2, with D perhaps TRBD1 (5 bases). CDR3 length: 16 residues. Trimming left V 1 base short and J 1 base short, with 10 bases between. CDR1 and CDR2 (germline): LGHNA, YNFKEQ. This chain's CDR3 is CASSQATQGNTGELFF. The CDR3 region has the DNA TGTGCCAGCAGCCAAGCAACCCAGGGGAACACCGGGGAGCTGTTTTTT.

The chain joins TRBV2 to TRBJ2-7, with 13 positions matching TRBD2. The CDR3 sequence is 13 residues long. CDR1 is SNHLY and CDR2 is FYNNEI in the germline V gene. V shed 6 bases and J 6 bases; nucleotides not matched to a gene: 2. The CDR3 region is CASSRLAGGEQYF. The DNA of the CDR3 is TGTGCCAGCAGCCGACTAGCGGGGGGCGAGCAGTACTTC.

DNA of the CDR3: TGTGCCAGCAGCGTGACAGGGAGGGAGGGCTACACCTTC. Its translation is CASSVTGREGYTF. The chain joins TRBV3-1 (or the pseudogene TRBV3-2) to TRBJ1-2; 7 nucleotides match TRBD1. Germline V CDR1 and CDR2: LGHDT, YNNKEL (reference sequence). The CDR3 has 13 residues. V trimming: 5 bases; J trimming: 8 bases; junction bases outside the gene matches: 8.

Notes on this clone: The sample has other DNA sequences that encode this CDR3 too. The J gene is TRBJ2-3, the V gene TRBV6-1; TRBD2 agrees at 7 bases. The germline V gene encodes CDR1 MNHNS and CDR2 SASEGT. This CDR3 comprises 14 residues. V was clipped by 3 bases and J by 0 bases; unmatched bases: 0. The CDR3 DNA reads TGTGCCAGCAGTGAGCGGGGGAGCACAGATACGCAGTATTTT. The encoded protein is CASSERGSTDTQYF.

In this sample, this clone turned up once. This rearrangement joins TRBV9 to TRBJ2-7, with D perhaps being TRBD1 or TRBD2 (5 bases each). Trimming took 0 bases from V and 0 from J, leaving 10 bases between them. The CDR3 loop spans 15 amino acids. Per germline, CDR1 SGDLS and CDR2 YYNGEE. The chain's CDR3 is CASSVEGTPSYEQYF. In nucleotides, the CDR3 is TGTGCCAGCAGCGTAGAGGGGACCCCCTCCTACGAGCAGTACTTC.

The rearrangement links TRBV14 to TRBJ2-5; the match to TRBD1 covers 8 bases. CDR3 length: 16 residues. CDR1 is SGHDN, CDR2 FVKESK, per germline. Trimming took 1 base from V and 1 from J; bases not matched to a gene: 5. As DNA, the CDR3 is TGTGCCAGCAGCCAAGGGGCAGGGGGCGTCCAAGAGACCCAGTACTTC. Translating gives CASSQGAGGVQETQYF.

This clone showed up just once. The genes are TRBV11-1 and TRBJ2-1; TRBD2 matches at 9 bases. After removal of 7 bases from V and 7 bases from J, the junction contained 2 bases not matched to a gene. This CDR3 contains 12 residues. In germline, CDR1 is SGHAT, CDR2 FQDESV (reference sequence). The CDR3 sequence is CASISGSNEQFF. In DNA, the CDR3 is TGTGCCAGCATTAGCGGGAGTAATGAGCAGTTCTTC.

The chain joins TRBV7-2 to TRBJ1-2, with 10 bases identical to TRBD1. The germline V gene has CDR1 SGHTA and CDR2 FQGNSA. The CDR3 runs 14 residues. The trim removed 3 bases at V and 4 bases at J, leaving 2 bases unmatched. DNA of the CDR3: TGTGCCAGCAGCTTGTGGGACAGGGGCTATGGCTACACCTTC. Amino acid sequence: CASSLWDRGYGYTF. Variable domain in full (rest from reference TRBV7-2 and TRBJ1-2): GAGVSQSPSNKVTEKGKDVELRCDPISGHTALYWYRQSLGQGLEFLIYFQGNSAPDKSGLPSDRFSAERTGGSVSTLTIQRTQQEDSAVYLCASSLWDRGYGYTFGSGTRLTVV.

This chain joins TRBV2 and TRBJ2-5; 9 nucleotides align to TRBD2. Germline V gene sequence: CDR1 SNHLY, CDR2 FYNNEI. J lost 1 base, V lost 6 bases, and 6 bases had no gene match. The CDR3 spans 15 residues. Written as DNA, the CDR3 is TGTGCCAGCAGCCGGACTAGCGACCTCCAAGAGACCCAGTACTTC. It yields the protein CASSRTSDLQETQYF.

CDR3 amino acids: CASSSPDRGYGYTF. Written as DNA, the CDR3 is TGTGCCAGCAGTTCCCCAGACAGGGGCTATGGCTACACCTTC. The gene calls are TRBV6-5 and TRBJ1-2; 8 positions agree with TRBD1. Germline-derived CDR1 and CDR2 are MNHEY and SVGAGI. Losses at the gene ends were 4 bases for V and 4 bases for J; bases not matched to a gene: 5. The CDR3 loop spans 14 amino acids.

The chain joins TRBV18 to TRBJ1-5, with 7 bases identical to TRBD1. This CDR3 has 15 residues. With V trimmed by 5 bases and J by 0 bases, 4 bases remained unmatched. The germline V gene encodes CDR1 KGHSH and CDR2 LQKENI. CDR3 in DNA: TGTGCCAGCTCAGACCGACAGGGTAGCAATCAGCCCCAGCATTTT. It translates to CASSDRQGSNQPQHF.

This chain connects TRBV7-7 to TRBJ2-5; 8 bases map to TRBD2. The CDR3 is 15 amino acids. Trimming cost V 3 bases and J 4 bases; bases outside gene matches: 7. Germline V gene sequence: CDR1 SSHAT, CDR2 FNYEAQ (reference sequence). CDR3 sequence reads: CASSFTGGPGETQYF. In nucleotides, the CDR3 is TGTGCCAGCAGCTTTACGGGGGGGCCGGGAGAGACCCAGTACTTC.